This passage covers 15 T cell receptor beta chains from one sample sequenced in a study of shared clonotypes between healthy human individuals. Cells designated naive CD8 were CD45RO-negative and were positively selected for CCR7, with terminally differentiated effector memory CD45RA+ cells excluded. The table came from immunoSEQ multiplex PCR; TCRdb's copy has only in-frame clones and leaves some out. The sample holds around 580,000 clones; more than 95% are singletons and the top ten take approximately 0.33%. The material sequenced was naive CD8+ T cells sorted from blood. These receptor sequences come from a young man in good health.

The V gene is TRBV2, the J gene TRBJ2-7; the D is unclear. The CDR3 runs to 13 residues. Germline-derived CDR1 and CDR2 are SNHLY and FYNNEI. V was clipped by 3 bases and J by 0 bases, with 6 bases between them. CDR3: CASSEVASYEQYF. For the CDR3, the DNA is TGTGCCAGCAGTGAGGTAGCCTCCTACGAGCAGTACTTC.

The CDR3 spells CASSVDLAPQETQYF. CDR3 coding DNA: TGTGCCAGCAGCGTAGACTTAGCACCTCAAGAGACCCAGTACTTC. The chain combines TRBV9 with TRBJ2-5, with D unclear. V gave up 0 bases and J gave up 2 bases, with 11 bases separating them. The CDR3 is 15 residues long. Germline CDR1 is SGDLS and CDR2 is YYNGEE.

The rearrangement uses TRBV9 and TRBJ2-7; weak D call: TRBD2 (6 bases). The ends were cut back, 0 bases at V and 7 bases at J, with 23 bases in the middle. Germline CDR1 and CDR2: SGDLS and YYNGEE. The length of the CDR3 is 17 residues. The CDR3 DNA is TGTGCCAGCAGCGTAGGTTGGACTGGCGGGATTCGGGGGGAGCAGTACTTC. As protein: CASSVGWTGGIRGEQYF.

This sequence joins TRBV2 and TRBJ2-6; TRBD1 aligns across 9 bases. This CDR3 contains 18 residues. The germline gives CDR1 SNHLY, CDR2 FYNNEI. Losses at the gene ends were 6 bases for V and 2 bases for J; bases not matched to a gene: 11. CDR3 nucleotides: TGTGCCAGCAGGGGGGACAGGGAACCTAGGGCTGGGGCCAACGTCCTGACTTTC. This sequence encodes CASRGDREPRAGANVLTF. The entire variable domain, with the rest obtained from reference TRBV2 and TRBJ2-6, is as follows: EPEVTQTPSHQVTQMGQEVILRCVPISNHLYFYWYRQILGQKVEFLVSFYNNEISEKSEIFDDQFSVERPDGSNFTLKIRSTKLEDSAMYFCASRGDREPRAGANVLTFGAGSRLTVL.

The chain combines TRBV27 with TRBJ2-6; D gene unclear. V gave up 7 bases and J gave up 1 base, with 5 bases separating them. This CDR3 has 13 residues. Per the germline V gene, CDR1 is MNHEY and CDR2 is SMNVEV (reference sequence). Here the CDR3 reads CASKGSGANVLTF. CDR3 nucleotide sequence: TGTGCCAGCAAAGGTTCTGGGGCCAACGTCCTGACTTTC.

The chain joins TRBV5-7 to TRBJ2-3; the match to TRBD1 covers 7 bases. TRBV5-7 is given ORF status, its function remaining uncertain. Germline trimming cut 4 bases from V and 7 bases from J; bases unmatched to any gene: 9. The CDR3 loop spans 14 amino acids. For the CDR3, the DNA is TGTGCCAGCAGCACCCGACAGGGTGCGAATACGCAGTATTTT. Its protein is CASSTRQGANTQYF.

V is TRBV6-6 and J is TRBJ1-4; perhaps TRBD1 as D (5 bases). From germline, CDR1 is MNHNY and CDR2 SVGAGI (reference sequence). CDR3 length: 16 residues. Trimming pared 0 bases from V and 5 bases from J, leaving 13 bases between. The chain's CDR3 is CASSYSGEFGNEKLFF. CDR3 coding DNA: TGTGCCAGCAGTTACTCGGGGGAATTTGGGAATGAAAAACTGTTTTTT.

The chain's CDR3 is CASSSLQGVNTEAFF. The CDR3 DNA reads as TGTGCCAGCAGTTCCCTGCAGGGGGTGAACACTGAAGCTTTCTTT. This chain uses TRBV27 with TRBJ1-1; 7 nucleotides line up with TRBD1. This CDR3 region has 15 residues. The V gene's germline CDR1 is MNHEY and CDR2 SMNVEV (reference sequence). V trimming: 4 bases; J trimming: 0 bases; junction bases outside the gene matches: 5.

V usage is TRBV4-3 and J usage is TRBJ2-3; maybe TRBD2 (6 bases). Trimming took 5 bases from V and 0 from J, leaving 12 bases between them. CDR1 is LGHNA, CDR2 YSLEER, per germline. This CDR3 is 15 amino acids long. The DNA for the CDR3 is TGCGCCAGCAGCACAGACGGGGGTAGCACAGATACGCAGTATTTT. This sequence encodes CASSTDGGSTDTQYF.

This clone occurred once. DNA for the CDR3: TGTGCCAGCACTGAACAGAGAACGAGTGAAAAACTGTTTTTT. Translating it yields CASTEQRTSEKLFF. The chain combines TRBV28 with TRBJ1-4; D is ambiguous. The ends were cut back, 7 bases at V and 7 bases at J, with 16 bases in the middle. Germline values: CDR1 MDHEN, CDR2 SYDVKM. CDR3 size: 14 residues.

Turning to this clone: The junction differs from germline at one of its ends, possibly a read error. The genes are TRBV9 and TRBJ2-1; D is unclear. The CDR3 extends over 13 amino acids. Germline V gene lookup returns CDR1 SGDLS and CDR2 YYNGEE. The CDR3 region is CASSVEAPGVLLF. The DNA for the CDR3 is TGTGCCAGCAGCGTAGAGGCGCCTGGGGTTTTGCTCTTC.

CDR3 sequence reads: CASNSGTSGSSYEQYF. Written as DNA, the CDR3 is TGTGCCAGCAACTCCGGGACTAGCGGGAGTTCTTACGAGCAGTACTTC. The chain carries TRBV27 and TRBJ2-7, with TRBD2 matching over 14 bases. The V gene end was trimmed by 7 bases and the J gene end by 4 bases; junction bases not matched to a gene: 9. CDR1 and CDR2 (germline): MNHEY, SMNVEV (reference sequence). CDR3 length: 16 residues.

The V call is TRBV7-9, the J call TRBJ2-1, with a weak D call TRBD2 (7 bases). Germline assignment: CDR1 SEHNR and CDR2 FQNEAQ (reference sequence). CDR3 length equals 17 residues. Trimming removed 4 bases from V and 10 bases from J, with 26 bases in between. The CDR3 spells CASSSTRAGVGAKEQFF. The CDR3, as DNA: TGTGCCAGCAGCTCAACCAGGGCGGGAGTGGGGGCAAAGGAGCAGTTCTTC.

The V call is TRBV7-9, the J call TRBJ2-6; the D gene is possibly TRBD1 (6 bases). Germline values: CDR1 SEHNR, CDR2 FQNEAQ (reference sequence). This CDR3 is 17 amino acids long. Trimming pared 5 bases from V and 0 bases from J, leaving 14 bases between. Here the CDR3 reads CASSLNRARSGANVLTF. The CDR3 nucleotides are TGTGCCAGCAGCCTGAACAGGGCCCGCTCTGGGGCCAACGTCCTGACTTTC.

Regarding this clone: The sample contains more than one DNA sequence encoding this CDR3. The chain carries TRBV9 and TRBJ2-7; TRBD2 agrees at 12 bases. This CDR3 contains 14 residues. Germline CDR1 is SGDLS and CDR2 is YYNGEE. The V segment lost 2 bases and the J segment 3 bases; nucleotides outside the gene matches: 0. The CDR3 here is CASSVGLAGYEQYF. The CDR3 DNA is TGTGCCAGCAGCGTGGGACTAGCGGGCTACGAGCAGTACTTC.